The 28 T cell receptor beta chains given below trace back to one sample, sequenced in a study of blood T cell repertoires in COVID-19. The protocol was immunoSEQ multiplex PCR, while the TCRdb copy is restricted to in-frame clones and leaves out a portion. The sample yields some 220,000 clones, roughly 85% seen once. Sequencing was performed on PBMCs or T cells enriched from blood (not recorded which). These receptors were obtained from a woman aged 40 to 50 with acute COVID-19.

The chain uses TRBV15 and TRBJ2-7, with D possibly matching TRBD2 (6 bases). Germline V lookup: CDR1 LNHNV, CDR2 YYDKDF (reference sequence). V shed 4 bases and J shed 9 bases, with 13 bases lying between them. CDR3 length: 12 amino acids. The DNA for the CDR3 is TGTGCCACCAGCACTTACGCGGGACTGCAGTACTTC. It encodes CATSTYAGLQYF.

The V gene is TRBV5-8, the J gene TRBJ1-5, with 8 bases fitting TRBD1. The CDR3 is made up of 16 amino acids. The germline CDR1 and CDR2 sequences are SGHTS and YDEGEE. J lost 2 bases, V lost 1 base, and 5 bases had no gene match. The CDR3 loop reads CASSLIGTGRNQPQHF. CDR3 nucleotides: TGTGCCAGCAGCTTGATCGGGACAGGACGCAATCAGCCCCAGCATTTT. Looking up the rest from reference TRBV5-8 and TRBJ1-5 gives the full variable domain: EAGVTQSPTHLIKTRGQQATLRCSPISGHTSVYWYQQALGLGLQFLLWYDEGEERNRGNFPPRFSGRQFPNYSSELNVNALELEDSALYLCASSLIGTGRNQPQHFGDGTRLSIL.

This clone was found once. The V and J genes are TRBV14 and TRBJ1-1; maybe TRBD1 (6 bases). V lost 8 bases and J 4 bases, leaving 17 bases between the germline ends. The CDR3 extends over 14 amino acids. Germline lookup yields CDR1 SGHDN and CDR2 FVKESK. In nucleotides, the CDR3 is TGTGCCAGCCCCCCAGGGGTGGTGGGCACTGAAGCTTTCTTT. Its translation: CASPPGVVGTEAFF.

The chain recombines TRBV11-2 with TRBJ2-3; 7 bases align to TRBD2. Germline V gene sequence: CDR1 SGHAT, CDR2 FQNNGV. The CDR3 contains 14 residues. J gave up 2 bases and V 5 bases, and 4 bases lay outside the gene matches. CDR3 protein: CASSISGPTDTQYF. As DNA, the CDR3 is TGTGCCAGCAGCATTAGCGGGCCCACAGATACGCAGTATTTT.

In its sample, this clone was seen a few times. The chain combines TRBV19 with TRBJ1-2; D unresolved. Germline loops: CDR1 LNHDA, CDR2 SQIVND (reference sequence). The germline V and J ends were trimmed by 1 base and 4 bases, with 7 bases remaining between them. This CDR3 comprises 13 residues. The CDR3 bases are TGTGCCAGTAGTATAGCCGCGTCCTATGGCTACACCTTC. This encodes CASSIAASYGYTF. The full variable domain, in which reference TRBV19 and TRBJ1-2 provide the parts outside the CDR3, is DGGITQSPKYLFRKEGQNVTLSCEQNLNHDAMYWYRQDPGQGLRLIYYSQIVNDFQKGDIAEGYSVSREKKESFPLTVTSAQKNPTAFYLCASSIAASYGYTFGSGTRLTVV.

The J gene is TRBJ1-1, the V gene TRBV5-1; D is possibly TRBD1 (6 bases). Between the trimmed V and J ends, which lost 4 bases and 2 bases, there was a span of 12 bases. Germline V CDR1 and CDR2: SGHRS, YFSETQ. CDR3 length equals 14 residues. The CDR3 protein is CASSVGTPNTEAFF. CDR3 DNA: TGCGCCAGCAGCGTCGGGACACCCAACACTGAAGCTTTCTTT.

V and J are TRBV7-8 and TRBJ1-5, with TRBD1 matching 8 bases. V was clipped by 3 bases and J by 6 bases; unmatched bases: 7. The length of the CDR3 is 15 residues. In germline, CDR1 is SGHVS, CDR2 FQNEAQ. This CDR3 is CASSFGQGSPQPQHF. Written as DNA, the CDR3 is TGTGCCAGCAGCTTCGGACAGGGCTCCCCTCAGCCCCAGCATTTT.

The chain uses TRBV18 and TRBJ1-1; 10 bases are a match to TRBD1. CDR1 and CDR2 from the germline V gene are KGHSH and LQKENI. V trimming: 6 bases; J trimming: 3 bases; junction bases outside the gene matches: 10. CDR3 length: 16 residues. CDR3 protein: CASSLRQGAGDTEAFF. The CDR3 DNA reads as TGTGCCAGCTCTCTCAGACAGGGGGCAGGGGACACTGAAGCTTTCTTT.

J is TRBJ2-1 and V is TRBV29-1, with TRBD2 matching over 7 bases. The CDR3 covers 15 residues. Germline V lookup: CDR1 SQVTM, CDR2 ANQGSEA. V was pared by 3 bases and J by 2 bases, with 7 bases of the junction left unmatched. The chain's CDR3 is CSVDCRTRPYNEQFF. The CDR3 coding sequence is TGCAGCGTTGATTGTAGGACTAGGCCCTACAATGAGCAGTTCTTC.

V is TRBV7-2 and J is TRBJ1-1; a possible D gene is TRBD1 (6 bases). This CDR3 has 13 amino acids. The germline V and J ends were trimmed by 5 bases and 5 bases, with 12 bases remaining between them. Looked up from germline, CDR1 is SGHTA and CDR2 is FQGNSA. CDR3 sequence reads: CASSTYRETEAFF. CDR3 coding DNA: TGTGCCAGCAGCACATACAGGGAGACTGAAGCTTTCTTT.

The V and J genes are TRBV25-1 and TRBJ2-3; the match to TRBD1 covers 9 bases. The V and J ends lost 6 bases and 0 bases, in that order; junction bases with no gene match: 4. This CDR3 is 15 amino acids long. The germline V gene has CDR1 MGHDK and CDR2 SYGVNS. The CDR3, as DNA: TGTGCCAGCAGAGTACAGGGGGCGAGCACAGATACGCAGTATTTT. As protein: CASRVQGASTDTQYF.

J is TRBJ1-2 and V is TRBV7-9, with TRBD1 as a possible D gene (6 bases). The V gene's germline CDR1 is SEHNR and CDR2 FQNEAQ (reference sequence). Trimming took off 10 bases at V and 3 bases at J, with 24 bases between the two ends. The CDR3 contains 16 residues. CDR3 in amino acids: CATADRGIQLHYGYTF. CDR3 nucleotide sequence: TGTGCCACCGCGGACAGAGGGATTCAACTTCACTATGGCTACACCTTC.

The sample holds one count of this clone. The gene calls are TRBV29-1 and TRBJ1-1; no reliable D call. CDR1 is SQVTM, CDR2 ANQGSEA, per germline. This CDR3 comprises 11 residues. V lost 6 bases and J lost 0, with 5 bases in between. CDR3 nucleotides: TGCAGCGTCCAGATGAACACTGAAGCTTTCTTT. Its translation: CSVQMNTEAFF.

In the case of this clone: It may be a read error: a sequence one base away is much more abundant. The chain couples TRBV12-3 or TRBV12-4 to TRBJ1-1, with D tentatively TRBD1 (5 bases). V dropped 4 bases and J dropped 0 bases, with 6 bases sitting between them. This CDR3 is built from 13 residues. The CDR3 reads CASSSTVNTEAFF. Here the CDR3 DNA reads TGTGCCAGCAGTTCGACAGTGAACACTGAAGCTTTCTTT.

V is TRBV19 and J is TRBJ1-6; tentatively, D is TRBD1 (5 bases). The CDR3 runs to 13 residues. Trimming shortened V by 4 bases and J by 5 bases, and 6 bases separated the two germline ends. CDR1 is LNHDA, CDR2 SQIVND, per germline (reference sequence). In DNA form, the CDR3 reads TGTGCCAGTAGTACGACAGATAATTCACCCCTCCACTTT. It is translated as CASSTTDNSPLHF.

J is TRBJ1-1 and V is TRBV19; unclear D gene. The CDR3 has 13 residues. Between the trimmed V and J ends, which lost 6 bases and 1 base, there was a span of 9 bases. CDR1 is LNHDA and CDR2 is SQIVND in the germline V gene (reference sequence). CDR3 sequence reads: CASSVLRNTEAFF. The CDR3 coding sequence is TGTGCCAGTAGCGTTCTTAGGAACACTGAAGCTTTCTTT.

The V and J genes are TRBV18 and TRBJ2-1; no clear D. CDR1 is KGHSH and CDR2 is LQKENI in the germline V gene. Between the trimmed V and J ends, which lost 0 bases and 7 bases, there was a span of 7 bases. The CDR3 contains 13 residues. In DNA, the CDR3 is TGTGCCAGCTCACCACCGGCACCTAATGAGCAGTTCTTC. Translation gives CASSPPAPNEQFF.

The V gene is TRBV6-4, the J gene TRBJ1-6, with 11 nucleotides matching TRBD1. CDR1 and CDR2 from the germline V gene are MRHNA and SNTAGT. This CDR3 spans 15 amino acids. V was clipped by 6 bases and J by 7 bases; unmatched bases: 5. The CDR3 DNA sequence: TGTGCCAGCAGGGCCGGGACAGGGGGGAATTCACCCCTCCACTTT. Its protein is CASRAGTGGNSPLHF.

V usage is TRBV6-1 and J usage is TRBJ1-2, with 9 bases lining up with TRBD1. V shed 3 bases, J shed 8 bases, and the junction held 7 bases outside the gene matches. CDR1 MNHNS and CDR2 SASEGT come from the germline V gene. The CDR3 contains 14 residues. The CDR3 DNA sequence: TGTGCCAGCAGTGATATACAGGGGGCTCGCGGCTACACCTTC. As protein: CASSDIQGARGYTF.

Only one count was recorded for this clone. This CDR3 reads CASMTSGSTDTQYF. CDR3 nucleotide sequence: TGTGCCAGCATGACTAGCGGGAGCACAGATACGCAGTATTTT. V usage is TRBV2 and J usage is TRBJ2-3; 10 bases match TRBD2. Germline trimming cut 7 bases from V and 0 bases from J; bases unmatched to any gene: 1. The CDR3 totals 14 residues. Germline V gene lookup returns CDR1 SNHLY and CDR2 FYNNEI.

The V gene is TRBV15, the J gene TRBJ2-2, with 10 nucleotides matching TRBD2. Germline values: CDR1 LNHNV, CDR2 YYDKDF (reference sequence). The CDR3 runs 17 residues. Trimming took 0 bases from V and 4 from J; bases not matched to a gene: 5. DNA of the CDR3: TGTGCCACCAGCAGAGACCGGACTAGCGGCGTCACCGGGGAGCTGTTTTTT. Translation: CATSRDRTSGVTGELFF.

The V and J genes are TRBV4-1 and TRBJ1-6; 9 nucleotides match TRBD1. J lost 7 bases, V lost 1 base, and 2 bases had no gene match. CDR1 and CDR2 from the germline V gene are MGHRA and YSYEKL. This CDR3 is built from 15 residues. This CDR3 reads CASSQAGTGNSPLHF. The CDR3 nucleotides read TGCGCCAGCAGCCAAGCCGGGACAGGGAATTCACCCCTCCACTTT.

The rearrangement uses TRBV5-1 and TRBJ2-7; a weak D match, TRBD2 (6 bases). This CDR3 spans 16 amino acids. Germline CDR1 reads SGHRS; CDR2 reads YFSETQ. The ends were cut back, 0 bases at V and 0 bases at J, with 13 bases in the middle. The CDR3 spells CASSLGDGGVSYEQYV. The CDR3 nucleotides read TGCGCCAGCAGCTTGGGGGACGGGGGAGTCTCCTACGAGCAGTACGTC.

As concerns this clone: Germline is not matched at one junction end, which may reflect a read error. The CDR3 protein is CASSLDRVLEAFF. DNA of the CDR3: TGTGCTAGCAGCTTAGACAGGGTACTTGAAGCTTTCTTT. The chain joins TRBV7-7 to TRBJ1-1; 7 nucleotides align to TRBD1. The germline V gene encodes CDR1 SSHAT and CDR2 FNYEAQ (reference sequence). This CDR3 is 13 amino acids long. Full variable domain (outside the CDR3, taken from reference TRBV7-7 and TRBJ1-1): GAGVSQSPRYKVTKRGQDVTLRCDPISSHATLYWYQQALGQGPEFLTYFNYEAQPDKSGLPSDRFSAERPEGSISTLTIQRTEQRDSAMYRCASSLDRVLEAFFGQGTRLTVV.

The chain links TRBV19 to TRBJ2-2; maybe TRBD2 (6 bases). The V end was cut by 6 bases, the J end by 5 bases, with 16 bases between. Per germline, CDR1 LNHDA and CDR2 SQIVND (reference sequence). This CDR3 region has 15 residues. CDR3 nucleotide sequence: TGTGCCAGTAGCCGGACTATGAGCCCTACCGGGGAGCTGTTTTTT. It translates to CASSRTMSPTGELFF.

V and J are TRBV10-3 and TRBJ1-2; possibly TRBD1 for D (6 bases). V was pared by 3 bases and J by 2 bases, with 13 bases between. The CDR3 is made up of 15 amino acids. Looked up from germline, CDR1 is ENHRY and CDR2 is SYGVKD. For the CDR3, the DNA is TGTGCCATCAGTGAAGGGACAACGCTCAACTATGGCTACACCTTC. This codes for CAISEGTTLNYGYTF.

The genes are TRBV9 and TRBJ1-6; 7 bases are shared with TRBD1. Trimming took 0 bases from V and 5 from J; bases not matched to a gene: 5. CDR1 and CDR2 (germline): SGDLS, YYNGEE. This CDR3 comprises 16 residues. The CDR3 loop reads CASSVDPGTDNSPLHF. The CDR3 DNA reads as TGTGCCAGCAGCGTAGATCCCGGGACAGATAATTCACCCCTCCACTTT.

CDR3 DNA sequence: TGTGCCAGCAGTGAAATCGCTAGCGGGGGGAGAGATACGCAGTATTTT. Protein sequence: CASSEIASGGRDTQYF. The chain combines TRBV6-1 with TRBJ2-3; 11 bases fit TRBD2. This CDR3 region has 16 residues. With V trimmed by 2 bases and J by 5 bases, 6 bases remained unmatched. Germline loops: CDR1 MNHNS, CDR2 SASEGT.